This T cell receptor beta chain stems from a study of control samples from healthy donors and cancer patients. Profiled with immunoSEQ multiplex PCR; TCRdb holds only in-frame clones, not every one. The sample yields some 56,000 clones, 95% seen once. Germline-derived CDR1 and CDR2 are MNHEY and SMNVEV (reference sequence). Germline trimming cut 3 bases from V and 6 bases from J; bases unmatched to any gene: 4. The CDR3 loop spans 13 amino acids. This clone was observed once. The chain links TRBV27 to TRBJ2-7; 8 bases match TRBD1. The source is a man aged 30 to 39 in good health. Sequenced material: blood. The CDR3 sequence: CASSFQGAREQYF. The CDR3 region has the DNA TGTGCCAGCAGTTTTCAGGGGGCGCGCGAGCAGTACTTC.